The entry below describes one TCR beta chain. Its antigen is as yet unknown. Trimming stripped 4 bases from V and 6 bases from J, with 18 bases between. Germline-derived CDR1 and CDR2 are SGHRS and YFSETQ. CDR3 length: 15 amino acids. The data were taken from a study of shared clonotypes between healthy human individuals. Deep-level settings were used for running the assay. Each cell subset's genomic DNA was divided evenly among several immunoSEQ plates. Measured with immunoSEQ multiplex PCR; TCRdb has only the in-frame clones, and not every one. The repertoire holds fewer than 1.4 million clones, around 78% seen once, with 0.55% to 0.7% in the top ten. General study points: Clonotypes shared by all four donors outscored non-shared clonotypes in generation probability. Naive subsets, compared against memory subsets, generally had larger estimated richness values.

Material for sequencing was memory CD4+ T cells from PBMCs. The subset denotes: CD45RA-negative fraction. This receptor was identified in a man between 18 and 35 years old in good health. Some clones in this sample may be carry-over from other donors' samples. The chain joins TRBV5-1 to TRBJ2-3; tentatively, D is TRBD2 (5 bases). CDR3: CASSLMGSLRDTQYF. Here the CDR3 DNA reads TGCGCCAGCAGCCTTATGGGGAGTCTCCGGGATACGCAGTATTTT.